This T cell receptor (beta chain) was identified in a study of cytomegalovirus exposure and HLA in healthy donors. Study details: From about 180 million T cells, an earlier analysis saw approximately 110 million unique TCR beta sequences.

Primers included in the PCR were 60 Vbeta and 13 Jbeta primers. Clones were read by immunoSEQ multiplex PCR, and TCRdb kept only the in-frame ones, dropping some. The sample records approximately 140,000 clones, 73% being singletons. V was pared by 8 bases and J by 4 bases, with 7 bases between. The germline V gene has CDR1 SGHVS and CDR2 FQNEAQ. The CDR3 runs to 11 residues. Study observations and caveats: Most TCR sequences were rare, but some public TCRs occurred in many donors. HLA allele associations emerged for around 15,000 TCR beta sequences in a later analysis, at 0.05 false discovery rate. Equally common other TCR beta chains were less clonally expanded than HLA-associated ones, a later analysis found.

Concerning this clone: Its antigen is undetermined.

V and J are TRBV7-8 and TRBJ2-3, with D perhaps TRBD1 (5 bases). The receptor was isolated from a woman in her 40s in good health and CMV-seronegative. Specimen: PBMCs. CDR3 DNA sequence: TGTGCCAGCTTAGGGGCAGATACGCAGTATTTT. Its protein is CASLGADTQYF.